This T cell receptor (beta chain) is from a study of T cell repertoires in cytomegalovirus infection. Across the whole study: In public TCR beta signatures, there were indications of both CMV infection and matching HLA type. Study outcomes and limitations: Accumulated public TCR beta family frequency recognized individuals carrying CMV together with the relevant HLA. The ex vivo response was dominated by HLA-C-restricted CMV-specific TCR beta clonotypes.

The CDR3 extends over 14 amino acids. Trimming took off 1 base at V and 6 bases at J, with 16 bases between the two ends. CDR1 is DFQATT and CDR2 is SNEGSKA in the germline V gene (reference sequence). A remark on this clonotype: The target antigen is unknown.

Each CDR3 protein gets one entry after TCRdb re-called the reads with MiXCR. The top ten hold less than 15% of the sample, which has more than 400,000 distinct CDR3 sequences, 26% seen once. The chain is built from TRBV20-1 and TRBJ2-7, with D possibly TRBD1 on 6 matching bases. Sequencing used PBMCs. The sequence was collected from a human donor in good health (CMV status not recorded). Some clones in this sample may be carry-over from other donors' samples. The CDR3 bases are TGCAGTGCTAGAGGGGAAATGGGGGCCGGCGAGCAGTACGTC. This gives the protein CSARGEMGAGEQYV.